This TCR beta chain was recovered during a study of CD8+ T cells in alopecia areata. General study findings and limits: Higher clonality was seen in lesional scalp than in normal scalp, especially in alopecia totalis/universalis.

Extracted RNA was reverse transcribed, and the resulting cDNA served as sequencing template. Repertoires were generated with immunoSEQ multiplex PCR, while TCRdb's copy carries only in-frame clones and drops some. The sample includes over 150,000 clones, approximately 53% of them seen just once. Worth noting for this clone: Its antigen is still unknown.

Sequenced: CD8+ T cells sorted from blood. This receptor was obtained from a human donor in good health.

This CDR3 reads CASSQGTSGTISYNEQFF. CDR3 DNA sequence: TGTGCCAGCAGCCAAGGAACTAGCGGTACAATCTCCTACAATGAGCAGTTCTTC. This chain connects TRBV4-2 to TRBJ2-1; 8 bases fit TRBD2. Germline CDR1 and CDR2: LGHNA and YNFKEQ. This CDR3 is built from 18 residues. With V trimmed by 1 base and J by 0 bases, 8 bases remained unmatched.